Following are 27 T cell receptor beta chains from one sample sequenced in a study of T cells in Graves' hyperthyroidism and ophthalmopathy. Using RNA transcripts as the source, TCR beta CDR3 regions were amplified. HTBI primers were the set used in a first-round RT-PCR of the TCR CDR3. TCRdb reanalysed the multiplex PCR reads using MiXCR and keeps one entry per CDR3 protein. The profile covers hundreds of thousands of distinct CDR3 sequences, with approximately 14% appearing a single time and around 4.5% taken by the ten largest. Sequenced: blood. These receptors were collected from a woman aged 40-49 years with Graves' ophthalmopathy.

The chain combines TRBV11-3 with TRBJ1-2, with D hard to call. Deletions cut 2 bases from V and 2 bases from J, with 12 bases between. CDR1 is SGHNT, CDR2 YENEEA, per germline. CDR3 length: 15 amino acids. The CDR3 DNA reads TGTGCCAGCAGCTTAAGCGTCGTATGGAACTATGGCTACACCTTC. It yields the protein CASSLSVVWNYGYTF.

The table lists this clonotype with many counts. The chain couples TRBV9 to TRBJ1-2; TRBD1 matches 10 bases. Germline CDR1 and CDR2: SGDLS and YYNGEE. V shed 6 bases, J shed 8 bases, and the junction held 10 bases outside the gene matches. The CDR3 covers 14 residues. The CDR3 sequence is CASKDQGQGKGYTF. In DNA, the CDR3 is TGTGCCAGCAAAGATCAGGGACAGGGGAAGGGCTACACCTTC. Full variable domain (remainder filled in from reference TRBV9 and TRBJ1-2): DSGVTQTPKHLITATGQRVTLRCSPRSGDLSVYWYQQSLDQGLQFLIQYYNGEERAKGNILERFSAQQFPDLHSELNLSSLELGDSALYFCASKDQGQGKGYTFGSGTRLTVV.

This chain uses TRBV6-1 with TRBJ2-7; 9 bases align to TRBD1. Germline CDR1 and CDR2: MNHNS and SASEGT. This CDR3 spans 14 amino acids. V was pared by 6 bases and J by 6 bases, with 9 bases of the junction left unmatched. CDR3 nucleotide sequence: TGTGCCAGCAGGTCCGGGACAGGGTTTTCCGAGCAGTACTTC. Translating gives CASRSGTGFSEQYF.

This clonotype was counted at least ten times. The chain joins TRBV28 to TRBJ1-2; D is unclear. Looked up from germline, CDR1 is MDHEN and CDR2 is SYDVKM. V was shortened by 3 bases and J by 1 base, with 0 bases between the two germline ends. The CDR3 runs to 11 residues. The CDR3 nucleotides are TGTGCCAGCAGTTTTAACTATGGCTACACCTTC. Protein: CASSFNYGYTF.

This clonotype has ten or more counts. The chain uses TRBV28 and TRBJ2-4, with D possibly TRBD2 on 6 matching bases. V dropped 1 base and J dropped 4 bases, with 14 bases sitting between them. The CDR3 is made up of 16 amino acids. Germline V lookup: CDR1 MDHEN, CDR2 SYDVKM. CDR3 DNA sequence: TGTGCCAGCAGTTTATATGGGGGACTGAATAAAAACATTCAGTACTTC. Translation gives CASSLYGGLNKNIQYF.

CDR3 region: CASSWTGIDTQYF. CDR3 sequence (DNA): TGTGCCAGCAGTTGGACAGGGATTGATACGCAGTATTTT. This chain links TRBV6-2 or TRBV6-3 with TRBJ2-3; the match to TRBD1 covers 8 bases. Trimming took 4 bases from V and 6 from J; bases not matched to a gene: 3. CDR3 length: 13 amino acids. In germline, CDR1 is MNHEY, CDR2 SVGEGT.

At least ten counts were recorded for this clonotype. The V call is TRBV6-2 or TRBV6-3, the J call TRBJ2-7; 10 nucleotides match TRBD2. The J segment lost 0 bases and the V segment lost 5 bases, leaving 19 bases of the junction unmatched. Germline V gene data show CDR1 as MNHEY and CDR2 as SVGEGT. The CDR3 runs to 20 residues. CDR3 in DNA: TGTGCCAGCAGTCCTCCCGGGCTAGCGGGAGATCCCCCCTTCTCCTACGAGCAGTACTTC. Its translation: CASSPPGLAGDPPFSYEQYF.

There are many counts of this clonotype. This sequence joins TRBV11-2 and TRBJ2-5, with D uncertain. V lost 5 bases, J lost 4 bases, and 14 bases lay in between. The CDR3 is 14 amino acids. CDR1 is SGHAT, CDR2 FQNNGV, per germline. The CDR3 sequence: CASSQVVSGETQYF. CDR3 nucleotide sequence: TGTGCCAGCAGCCAGGTAGTGAGTGGAGAGACCCAGTACTTC.

About this clonotype: The junction does not match germline at one end; this may be a read error. The chain recombines TRBV27 with TRBJ2-7; 7 nucleotides align to TRBD1. Germline V gives CDR1 MNHEY, CDR2 SMNVEV (reference sequence). CDR3 length equals 14 residues. CDR3 DNA sequence: TGTGTCAGCAGTTTCGGACAGACAGGGAACGAGCAGTACTTC. Amino acid sequence: CVSSFGQTGNEQYF.

This clonotype showed up many times. V usage is TRBV12-3 or TRBV12-4 and J usage is TRBJ2-7, with D possibly TRBD2 on 5 matching bases. The CDR3 runs to 13 residues. Trimming shortened V by 4 bases and J by 3 bases, and 10 bases separated the two germline ends. CDR3 region: CASSYGILYEQYF. The DNA of the CDR3 is TGTGCCAGCAGTTACGGGATTCTCTACGAGCAGTACTTC.

In this sample, this clonotype turned up many times. This rearrangement joins TRBV11-2 to TRBJ2-2; 9 nucleotides align to TRBD2. The CDR3 is made up of 16 amino acids. V shed 5 bases, J shed 7 bases, and the junction held 11 bases outside the gene matches. CDR1 is SGHAT, CDR2 FQNNGV, per germline. DNA of the CDR3: TGTGCCAGCAGCCCGCGGGGGGGGCGGACTATCGGGGAGCTGTTTTTT. As protein: CASSPRGGRTIGELFF.

There are a few counts of this clonotype. The chain carries TRBV12-3 or TRBV12-4 and TRBJ1-2, with 11 bases identical to TRBD1. CDR3 length: 14 residues. Trimming cost V 6 bases and J 6 bases; bases outside gene matches: 6. The CDR3 sequence: CASSIGQGAHGYTF. For the CDR3, the DNA is TGTGCCAGCAGCATAGGACAGGGGGCTCATGGCTACACCTTC.

On this clonotype itself: The germline gene is not matched at one end of the junction; a read error may be the cause. The chain joins TRBV19 to TRBJ2-7; a weak D match, TRBD2 (5 bases). This CDR3 comprises 13 residues. CDR1 and CDR2 from the germline V gene are LNHDA and SQIVND (reference sequence). The CDR3 sequence is CASSSSLEGKHYF. For the CDR3, the DNA is TGTGCCAGTAGTTCCTCCTTAGAGGGAAAGCATTACTTC.

In its sample, this clonotype was seen many times. The J gene is TRBJ2-7, the V gene TRBV30; tentatively, D is TRBD1 or TRBD2 (5 bases each). CDR1 is GTSNPN and CDR2 is SVGIG in the germline V gene (reference sequence). The germline V and J ends were trimmed by 5 bases and 0 bases, with 11 bases remaining between them. The CDR3 has 13 amino acids. The DNA of the CDR3 is TGTGCCTGGGGGGACGGAAGCTCCTACGAGCAGTACTTC. Its protein is CAWGDGSSYEQYF.

This clonotype was found a few times. A read error may be the cause here, since a much bigger clone is one base away. V usage is TRBV6-5 and J usage is TRBJ1-5; unclear D gene. The V gene lost 0 bases and the J gene lost 0 bases, with 6 bases spanning the gap. The CDR3 covers 15 residues. CDR1 and CDR2 (germline): MNHEY, SVGAGI. Written as DNA, the CDR3 is TGTGCCAGCAGTTACTCCCAGGATAGCAATCAGCCCCAGCATTTT. Translating it yields CASSYSQDSNQPQHF.

This clonotype was observed at least ten times. The V gene is TRBV30, the J gene TRBJ2-7; D tentatively reads TRBD1 or TRBD2 (6 bases each). The germline V gene encodes CDR1 GTSNPN and CDR2 SVGIG (reference sequence). Trimming removed 2 bases from V and 9 bases from J, with 11 bases in between. The CDR3 runs to 11 residues. The CDR3 region is CAWSLEGGQYF. The CDR3 region has the DNA TGTGCCTGGAGTCTGGAGGGGGGGCAGTACTTC.

This chain connects TRBV28 to TRBJ2-7; weak D call: TRBD1 (6 bases). V was shortened by 7 bases and J by 2 bases, with 18 bases between the two germline ends. The CDR3 consists of 15 residues. Per germline, CDR1 MDHEN and CDR2 SYDVKM. CDR3 region: CASKAGSGVPYEQYF. The CDR3 DNA reads TGTGCCAGCAAAGCCGGATCAGGGGTCCCCTACGAGCAGTACTTC.

This clonotype occurred many times. The rearrangement links TRBV20-1 to TRBJ2-7; D may be TRBD1 (6 bases). V lost 3 bases, J lost 5 bases, and 14 bases lay in between. The V gene's germline CDR1 is DFQATT and CDR2 SNEGSKA (reference sequence). The CDR3 has 13 residues. The CDR3 DNA sequence: TGCAGTGCTAGTAGCCCAGGGGCGAACGAGCAGTACTTC. It encodes CSASSPGANEQYF.

Ten or more counts support this clonotype. This chain connects TRBV6-5 to TRBJ1-6, with D perhaps TRBD1 (6 bases). This CDR3 contains 14 residues. The germline V and J ends were trimmed by 2 bases and 4 bases, with 6 bases remaining between them. Germline lookup yields CDR1 MNHEY and CDR2 SVGAGI. CDR3 coding DNA: TGTGCCAGCAGTTACAGGGGGTATAATTCACCCCTCCACTTT. This encodes CASSYRGYNSPLHF.

This clonotype was recorded many times. The chain is built from TRBV6-1 and TRBJ2-5; 7 nucleotides agree with TRBD1. The V segment lost 6 bases and the J segment 1 base; nucleotides outside the gene matches: 2. The CDR3 is 13 residues long. The V gene's germline CDR1 is MNHNS and CDR2 SASEGT. As DNA, the CDR3 is TGTGCCAGCAGAGGACAGGCCCAAGAGACCCAGTACTTC. This sequence encodes CASRGQAQETQYF.

This chain links TRBV5-1 with TRBJ1-1, with D perhaps TRBD1 (5 bases). CDR1 SGHRS and CDR2 YFSETQ come from the germline V gene. The V gene lost 2 bases and the J gene lost 1 base, with 12 bases spanning the gap. The CDR3 contains 15 residues. CDR3 in DNA: TGCGCCAGCAGCTTTCCGGGACGGGAGAACACTGAAGCTTTCTTT. Residues: CASSFPGRENTEAFF.

This clonotype appeared many times. The chain employs TRBV28 and TRBJ1-2; 8 bases fit TRBD1. The germline gives CDR1 MDHEN, CDR2 SYDVKM. This CDR3 spans 14 amino acids. The J segment lost 8 bases and the V segment lost 6 bases, leaving 11 bases of the junction unmatched. CDR3 coding DNA: TGTGCCAGCAGAACTCAAACAGGGGGGTTCGGCTACACCTTC. Translated: CASRTQTGGFGYTF.

This clonotype occurred many times. The chain uses TRBV12-3 or TRBV12-4 and TRBJ2-1; tentative D call: TRBD2 (6 bases). The V end was cut by 1 base, the J end by 4 bases, with 8 bases between. The CDR3 extends over 14 amino acids. CDR3 sequence reads: CASSLGAGYNEQFF. The CDR3 DNA follows: TGTGCCAGCAGTTTAGGGGCGGGATACAATGAGCAGTTCTTC.

This clonotype was counted many times. The chain recombines TRBV12-3 or TRBV12-4 with TRBJ1-6; 8 bases fit TRBD1. This CDR3 is 13 amino acids long. J was trimmed by 7 bases and V by 8 bases; bases with no gene match: 4. The CDR3 spells CASSGGFNSPLHF. In nucleotides, the CDR3 is TGTGCCAGCTCAGGGGGCTTCAATTCACCCCTCCACTTT.

J is TRBJ2-5 and V is TRBV11-2; 12 bases fit TRBD2. Germline V gene sequence: CDR1 SGHAT, CDR2 FQNNGV. This CDR3 has 18 amino acids. Unmatched junction bases numbered 12, after V lost 2 bases and J lost 5 bases. CDR3 coding DNA: TGTGCCAGCAGCTTACCCGGGTCTAGCGGGAGGGCCGGGGAGACCCAGTACTTC. It specifies CASSLPGSSGRAGETQYF.

This chain joins TRBV6-5 and TRBJ2-5, with 10 bases fitting TRBD2. This CDR3 contains 16 residues. Germline V gives CDR1 MNHEY, CDR2 SVGAGI. V was clipped by 0 bases and J by 4 bases; unmatched bases: 5. Here the CDR3 DNA reads TGTGCCAGCAGTTACTCGAGACTAGCGGGCGTAGAGACCCAGTACTTC. Translation: CASSYSRLAGVETQYF.

This clonotype was seen many times. The rearrangement uses TRBV6-1 and TRBJ1-2; D not certain. Germline V CDR1 and CDR2: MNHNS, SASEGT. The ends were cut back, 2 bases at V and 8 bases at J, with 15 bases in the middle. The CDR3 covers 14 residues. The CDR3 is CASSEIRGTLGYTF. CDR3 DNA: TGTGCCAGCAGTGAAATTCGGGGTACTCTCGGCTACACCTTC.